Included here is one TCR beta chain sequence, with context. Only in-frame clones appear in the TCRdb table, and some are missing; sequencing was by immunoSEQ multiplex PCR. Among roughly 120,000 clones listed, 65% to 85% were seen once. The data are from a study of blood T cell repertoires in COVID-19. Deletions cut 2 bases from V and 0 bases from J, with 9 bases between. The CDR3 extends over 15 amino acids. CDR1 SGHRS and CDR2 YFSETQ come from the germline V gene. The sequencing sample was made of peripheral blood. This TCR came from an older woman with acute or convalescent COVID-19. This chain links TRBV5-1 with TRBJ1-3; tentative D call: TRBD1 (5 bases). The CDR3 DNA reads as TGCGCCAGCAGCTTAGCAGACAGCTCTGGAAACACCATATATTTT. Translated, it gives CASSLADSSGNTIYF.